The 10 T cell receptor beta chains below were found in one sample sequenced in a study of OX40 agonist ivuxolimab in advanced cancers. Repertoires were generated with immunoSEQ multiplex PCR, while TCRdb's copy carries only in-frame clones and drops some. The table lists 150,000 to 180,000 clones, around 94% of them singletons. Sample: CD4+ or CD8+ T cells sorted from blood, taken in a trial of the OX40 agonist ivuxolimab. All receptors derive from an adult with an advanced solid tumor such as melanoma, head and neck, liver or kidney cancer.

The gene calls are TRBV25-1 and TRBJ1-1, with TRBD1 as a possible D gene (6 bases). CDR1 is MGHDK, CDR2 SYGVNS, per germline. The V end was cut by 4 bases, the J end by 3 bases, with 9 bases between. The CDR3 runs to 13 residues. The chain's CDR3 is CASSVTGYTEAFF. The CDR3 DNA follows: TGTGCCAGCAGTGTGACAGGTTACACTGAAGCTTTCTTT.

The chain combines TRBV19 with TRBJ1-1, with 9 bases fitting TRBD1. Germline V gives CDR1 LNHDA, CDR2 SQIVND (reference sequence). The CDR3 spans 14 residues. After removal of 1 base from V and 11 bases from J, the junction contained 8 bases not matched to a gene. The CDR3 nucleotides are TGTGCCAGTAGTATAGGAGGGACAGGGCGGGGGGCTTTCTTT. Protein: CASSIGGTGRGAFF.

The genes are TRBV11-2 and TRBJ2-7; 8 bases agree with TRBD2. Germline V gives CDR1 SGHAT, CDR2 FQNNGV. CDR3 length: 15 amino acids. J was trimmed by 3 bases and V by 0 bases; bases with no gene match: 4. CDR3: CASSLDPSGYYEQYF. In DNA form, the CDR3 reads TGTGCCAGCAGCTTAGATCCTAGCGGGTACTACGAGCAGTACTTC.

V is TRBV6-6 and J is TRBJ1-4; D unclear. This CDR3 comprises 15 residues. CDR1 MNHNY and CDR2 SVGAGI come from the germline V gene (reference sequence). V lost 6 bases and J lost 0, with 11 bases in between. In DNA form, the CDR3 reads TGTGCCAGCAGCCTTGACCGCACAACTAATGAAAAACTGTTTTTT. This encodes CASSLDRTTNEKLFF.

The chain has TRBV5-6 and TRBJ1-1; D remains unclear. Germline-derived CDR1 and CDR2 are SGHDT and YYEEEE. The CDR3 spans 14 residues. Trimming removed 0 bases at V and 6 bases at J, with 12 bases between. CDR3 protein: CASSLGLSFPEAFF. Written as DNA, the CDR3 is TGTGCCAGCAGCTTGGGCCTCTCATTCCCTGAAGCTTTCTTT.

The CDR3 loop is CASSLVEEGTDTQYF. In DNA form, the CDR3 reads TGTGCCAGCAGCTTAGTAGAGGAGGGCACAGATACGCAGTATTTT. The chain uses TRBV7-9 and TRBJ2-3; perhaps TRBD2 as D (5 bases). The CDR3 loop spans 15 amino acids. V shed 1 base and J shed 1 base, with 9 bases lying between them. The germline V gene has CDR1 SEHNR and CDR2 FQNEAQ (reference sequence).

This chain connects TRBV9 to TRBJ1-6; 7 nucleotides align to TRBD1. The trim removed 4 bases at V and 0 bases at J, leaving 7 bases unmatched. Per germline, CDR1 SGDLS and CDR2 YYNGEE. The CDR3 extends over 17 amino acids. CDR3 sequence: CASSPRTGSSYNSPLHF. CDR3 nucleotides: TGTGCCAGCAGCCCCCGGACAGGAAGCTCCTATAATTCACCCCTCCACTTT.

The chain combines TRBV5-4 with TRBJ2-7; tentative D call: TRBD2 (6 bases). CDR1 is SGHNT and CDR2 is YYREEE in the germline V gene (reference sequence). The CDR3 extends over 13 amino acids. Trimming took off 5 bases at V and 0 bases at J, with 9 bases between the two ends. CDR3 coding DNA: TGTGCCAGCAGGACTAGGACCTCCTACGAGCAGTACTTC. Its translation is CASRTRTSYEQYF.

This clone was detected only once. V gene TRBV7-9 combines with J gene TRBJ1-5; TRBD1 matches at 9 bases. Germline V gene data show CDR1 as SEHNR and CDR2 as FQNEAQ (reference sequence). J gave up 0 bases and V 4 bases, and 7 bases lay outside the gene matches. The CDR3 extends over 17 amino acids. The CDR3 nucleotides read TGTGCCAGCAGCTCACAACAGGGGGCTAATAGCAATCAGCCCCAGCATTTT. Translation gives CASSSQQGANSNQPQHF.

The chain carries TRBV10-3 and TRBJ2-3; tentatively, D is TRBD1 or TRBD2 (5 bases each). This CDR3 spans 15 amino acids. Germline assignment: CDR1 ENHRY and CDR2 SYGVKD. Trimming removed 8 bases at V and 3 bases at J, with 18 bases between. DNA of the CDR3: TGTGCCATCGGGAGAGAGGGAAAGGGGACAGATACGCAGTATTTT. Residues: CAIGREGKGTDTQYF.